This T cell receptor beta chain was retrieved from a study of cytomegalovirus exposure and HLA in healthy donors. Germline V gives CDR1 SEHNR, CDR2 FQNEAQ (reference sequence). The ends were cut back, 1 base at V and 6 bases at J, with 9 bases in the middle. The CDR3 contains 14 residues. Comments on this clone: Its cognate antigen is unknown.

Regarding the study as a whole: Researchers catalogued roughly 150 TCR beta chains as cytomegalovirus-associated. A later analysis by the authors found several of the most significant clusters apparently linked to common viral pathogens. More clonal expansion characterized HLA-associated TCR beta chains than equally common others in a later analysis.

The PCR made use of 60 Vbeta and 13 Jbeta primers. The method was immunoSEQ multiplex PCR; TCRdb's version includes in-frame clones alone and lacks a portion of them. Of 140,000 or so clones listed, roughly 85% are singletons. The sample was PBMCs. The receptor comes from a male donor in good health and CMV-seronegative. This chain joins TRBV7-9 and TRBJ2-2; a possible D gene is TRBD2 (6 bases). This CDR3 reads CASSLGLASGELFF. The CDR3 DNA sequence: TGTGCCAGCAGCTTAGGCCTAGCGTCCGGGGAGCTGTTTTTT. The entire variable domain, with the rest obtained from reference TRBV7-9 and TRBJ2-2, is as follows: DTGVSQNPRHKITKRGQNVTFRCDPISEHNRLYWYRQTLGQGPEFLTYFQNEAQLEKSRLLSDRFSAERPKGSFSTLEIQRTEQGDSAMYLCASSLGLASGELFFGEGSRLTVL.